This T cell receptor beta chain was captured by sequencing in a study of T-cell reconstitution after alpha-beta-depleted transplantation in children. This CDR3 is built from 16 residues. V was trimmed by 0 bases and J by 0 bases, leaving 9 bases between them. Germline V lookup: CDR1 LGHNA, CDR2 YSLEER. Unique molecular identifiers tagged the TCRbeta library. MiXCR was run by TCRdb on the PCR reads, yielding one entry per CDR3 protein. The sample has tens of thousands of distinct CDR3 sequences, 6% to 8.5% seen once. This clonotype was seen at least ten times. Sample: PBMCs from the stem cell graft donor, taken from the stem cell graft. This chain uses TRBV4-3 with TRBJ2-1; D may be TRBD1 (6 bases). The source of this sequence is a human donor who donated a stem cell graft to a child with acute lymphoblastic leukemia. CDR3 nucleotide sequence: TGCGCCAGCAGCCAAGACCCACAGGGCTCCTACAATGAGCAGTTCTTC. Protein: CASSQDPQGSYNEQFF.